Reported below is one T cell receptor beta chain. Study processing details: Reference gene primer amplification gave estimated nucleated cell counts. Sequencing used immunoSEQ multiplex PCR; TCRdb keeps in-frame clones, though not all of them. Clone size and V and J calls were adopted from that table, with D and trimming inferred from the DNA. The sample has about 77,000 clones; 80% are singletons. The entry originates in a study of blood T cell repertoires in COVID-19. The CDR3 has 14 residues. Per the germline V gene, CDR1 is MNHEY and CDR2 is SMNVEV (reference sequence). Trimming left V 6 bases short and J 0 bases short, with 12 bases between.

The TCR comes from a woman aged 65 to 85 with acute or convalescent COVID-19. The rearrangement links TRBV27 to TRBJ2-7; maybe TRBD2 (6 bases). Sequenced: peripheral blood. CDR3 coding DNA: TGTGCCAGCAGCCGGGGGTTGAGCTCCTACGAGCAGTACTTC. Its translation is CASSRGLSSYEQYF.